This TCR beta chain was sequenced in a study of blood T cell repertoires in COVID-19. In the original workflow: Quantification of nucleated cells was approximated via reference gene primer amplification. The assay was immunoSEQ multiplex PCR, and TCRdb's table has in-frame clones only and misses some. V and J calls and clone size are copied from that table; D and trimming were computed from the DNA. The table lists over 100,000 clones, about 80% of them singletons. Looked up from germline, CDR1 is GTSNPN and CDR2 is SVGIG (reference sequence). The CDR3 covers 13 residues. Trimming removed 3 bases at V and 8 bases at J, with 14 bases between.

The chain joins TRBV30 to TRBJ2-1; tentatively, D is TRBD1 (5 bases). This receptor was identified in a man aged 55 to 69 with active or convalescent COVID-19. The sequencing sample was made of peripheral blood. CDR3 sequence (DNA): TGTGCCTGGAGAGCCTGGACAAGGGATGAGCAGTTCTTC. It is translated as CAWRAWTRDEQFF.